This T cell receptor (beta chain) emerged from a study of blood T cells in healthy people across ages. In the study overall: Template switching captured about one barcoded beta molecule per two T cells.

Then a second PCR, running roughly 7 to 12 cycles, was carried out with a sample-barcoded 5' primer and a J-beta primer mix. Carrying 12 random nucleotides, a template-switch adaptor labeled each individual cDNA molecule. Researchers report that each sample yielded at least 2.5 million CDR3-containing paired-end reads. From the 5' RACE reads, TCRdb called clonotypes with MiXCR, one entry per CDR3 protein. The table lists more than 800,000 distinct CDR3 sequences, under 45% of them singletons, with approximately 20% in the top ten. Isolation per sample recovered at least 6 million PBMCs. The CDR3 extends over 14 amino acids. V was cut by 3 bases and J by 1 base, with 9 bases left in between. Looked up from germline, CDR1 is MNHNY and CDR2 is SVGAGI (reference sequence). This clonotype was counted a few times.

The J gene is TRBJ1-1, the V gene TRBV6-6, with a tentative D call TRBD1 (6 bases). The receptor was isolated from a woman aged 60-75 years in good health. The sample comprised blood. CDR3 nucleotide sequence: TGTGCCAGCAGTTATCTAGGGGGGAACACTGAAGCTTTCTTT. Translating gives CASSYLGGNTEAFF.